Shown below are 23 T cell receptor beta chains from a single sample sequenced in a study of T-cell memory formation after mild COVID-19. TCRdb re-derived calls from the 5' RACE reads in MiXCR, one entry per CDR3 protein. Of around 320,000 distinct CDR3 sequences listed, around 28% are singletons. Material for sequencing was PBMCs or a T cell subset sorted from them (not recorded which). These receptors came from an adult woman who had mild COVID-19 (a few samples of this study predate the infection). Cell type and time point are not known.

Only a few counts were recorded for this clonotype. Here the CDR3 DNA reads TGCGCCAGCAGCTCGCATACGGGGCAGGCCCCCCCAGGCGAGCAGTACTTC. Its translation: CASSSHTGQAPPGEQYF. The rearrangement joins TRBV5-1 to TRBJ2-7; D tentatively reads TRBD1 or TRBD2 (5 bases each). V was cut by 3 bases and J by 6 bases, with 25 bases left in between. The CDR3 sequence is 17 residues long. Germline V gene data show CDR1 as SGHRS and CDR2 as YFSETQ. The entire variable domain, with the rest obtained from reference TRBV5-1 and TRBJ2-7, is as follows: KAGVTQTPRYLIKTRGQQVTLSCSPISGHRSVSWYQQTPGQGLQFLFEYFSETQRNKGNFPGRFSGRQFSNSRSEMNVSTLELGDSALYLCASSSHTGQAPPGEQYFGPGTRLTVT.

The chain recombines TRBV12-3 or TRBV12-4 with TRBJ1-1, with D unresolved. V was shortened by 5 bases and J by 11 bases, with 12 bases between the two germline ends. The CDR3 consists of 11 residues. CDR3 region: CASSLGSGAFF. The CDR3, as DNA: TGTGCCAGCAGTCTCGGCTCTGGGGCTTTCTTT.

This clonotype appeared a few times. The rearrangement uses TRBV2 and TRBJ2-3, with a possible D match to TRBD2 (5 bases). CDR1 is SNHLY, CDR2 FYNNEI, per germline. This CDR3 contains 11 residues. The ends were cut back, 4 bases at V and 10 bases at J, with 9 bases in the middle. CDR3: CASSVGVAQYF. DNA for the CDR3: TGTGCCAGCAGTGTCGGGGTTGCGCAGTATTTT.

V gene TRBV20-1 combines with J gene TRBJ1-1, with no clear D. CDR1 is DFQATT, CDR2 SNEGSKA, per germline (reference sequence). Trimming took off 5 bases at V and 5 bases at J, with 24 bases between the two ends. This CDR3 has 16 residues. The DNA for the CDR3 is TGCAGTGCTTTCGCGGGGTTGGTCCCAGTAGGGACTGAAGCTTTCTTT. Its protein product is CSAFAGLVPVGTEAFF.

V and J are TRBV28 and TRBJ2-7; unclear D gene. V was pared by 4 bases and J by 5 bases, with 21 bases between. The CDR3 runs to 16 residues. The germline CDR1 and CDR2 sequences are MDHEN and SYDVKM. DNA for the CDR3: TGTGCCAGCAGTTCGTCCCCCTCCTCAAGGGCTGACGAGCAGTACTTC. Amino acids: CASSSSPSSRADEQYF.

The gene calls are TRBV12-3 or TRBV12-4 and TRBJ1-3; D is unclear. This CDR3 has 15 amino acids. V lost 8 bases to trimming and J lost 0 bases, with 14 bases between them. The CDR3 protein is CASDRAAFSGNTIYF. The CDR3 DNA is TGTGCCAGCGATAGGGCGGCATTCTCTGGAAACACCATATATTTT.

The table lists this clonotype with a few counts. This chain joins TRBV23-1 and TRBJ2-7; D might be TRBD1 (6 bases). TRBV23-1 is identified as an open reading frame with a role that is uncertain. CDR3 size: 15 residues. Trimming pared 2 bases from V and 9 bases from J, leaving 20 bases between. This chain's CDR3 is CASSQPPVRGHSQYF. Here the CDR3 DNA reads TGCGCCAGCAGTCAACCCCCGGTTCGGGGACACTCGCAGTACTTC.

J is TRBJ1-1 and V is TRBV7-8; no definite D call. CDR1 and CDR2 from the germline V gene are SGHVS and FQNEAQ. The V end was cut by 3 bases, the J end by 10 bases, with 15 bases between. The CDR3 spans 13 residues. CDR3 in DNA: TGTGCCAGCAGCTTCGCGTCACTTCGCGGAGCTTTCTTT. Its protein product is CASSFASLRGAFF. The variable domain in full, completed from reference TRBV7-8 and TRBJ1-1, reads GAGVSQSPRYKVAKRGQDVALRCDPISGHVSLFWYQQALGQGPEFLTYFQNEAQLDKSGLPSDRFFAERPEGSVSTLKIQRTQQEDSAVYLCASSFASLRGAFFGQGTRLTVV.

This clonotype was seen a few times. This sequence joins TRBV12-3 or TRBV12-4 and TRBJ2-5; D gene uncertain. This CDR3 spans 12 amino acids. The germline V and J ends were trimmed by 5 bases and 2 bases, with 6 bases remaining between them. The CDR3 spells CASSPFQETQYF. For the CDR3, the DNA is TGTGCCAGCAGTCCCTTTCAAGAGACCCAGTACTTC.

V gene TRBV7-9 combines with J gene TRBJ2-7; the D gene could be TRBD1 or TRBD2 (5 bases each). This CDR3 comprises 15 residues. Trimming left V 1 base short and J 3 bases short, with 13 bases between. Germline CDR1 and CDR2: SEHNR and FQNEAQ (reference sequence). CDR3 nucleotides: TGTGCCAGCAGCTTAGTTTCCGGGGCTCGCTACGAGCAGTACTTC. It translates to CASSLVSGARYEQYF. The full variable domain, completed using reference TRBV7-9 and TRBJ2-7, is DTGVSQNPRHKITKRGQNVTFRCDPISEHNRLYWYRQTLGQGPEFLTYFQNEAQLEKSRLLSDRFSAERPKGSFSTLEIQRTEQGDSAMYLCASSLVSGARYEQYFGPGTRLTVT.

The chain carries TRBV18 and TRBJ1-5; D uncertain. The CDR3 totals 14 residues. CDR1 KGHSH and CDR2 LQKENI come from the germline V gene. V was cut by 4 bases and J by 0 bases, with 7 bases left in between. The CDR3 loop is CASSRDYSNQPQHF. CDR3 nucleotide sequence: TGTGCCAGCTCACGGGATTATAGCAATCAGCCCCAGCATTTT. Supplemented by reference TRBV18 and TRBJ1-5, the full variable domain reads NAGVMQNPRHLVRRRGQEARLRCSPMKGHSHVYWYRQLPEEGLKFMVYLQKENIIDESGMPKERFSAEFPKEGPSILRIQQVVRGDSAAYFCASSRDYSNQPQHFGDGTRLSIL.

This chain joins TRBV7-2 and TRBJ2-1, with 12 bases matching TRBD2. The CDR3 has 14 residues. V lost 5 bases and J lost 15; bases outside the gene matches: 11. CDR1 SGHTA and CDR2 FQGNSA come from the germline V gene. In DNA, the CDR3 is TGTGCCAGCAGCGAAGCGACTAGCGGGGGAAGGTGGTTCTTC. Its protein is CASSEATSGGRWFF.

This clonotype turned up a few times. The rearrangement joins TRBV4-3 to TRBJ1-2, with D tentatively TRBD1 (5 bases). Looked up from germline, CDR1 is LGHNA and CDR2 is YSLEER. The CDR3 has 15 amino acids. The V end was cut by 1 base, the J end by 4 bases, with 13 bases between. As DNA, the CDR3 is TGCGCCAGCAGCCAAGTGTCGACAGAGATCTATGGCTACACCTTC. Its translation is CASSQVSTEIYGYTF.

V usage is TRBV5-1 and J usage is TRBJ2-1; 8 bases map to TRBD2. Germline V gives CDR1 SGHRS, CDR2 YFSETQ. V lost 0 bases and J lost 1; bases outside the gene matches: 3. The CDR3 is made up of 16 amino acids. The CDR3, as DNA: TGCGCCAGCAGCTTGGTAGCTAGCGGGTCCTACAATGAGCAGTTCTTC. It codes for CASSLVASGSYNEQFF.

The CDR3 protein is CASSRREGTQETQYF. CDR3 coding DNA: TGTGCCAGCTCACGCCGGGAAGGAACCCAAGAGACCCAGTACTTC. The chain employs TRBV18 and TRBJ2-5; D possibly corresponds to TRBD2 (5 bases). With 4 bases removed from V and 1 base from J, the gap between germline ends came to 13 bases. The CDR3 is 15 residues long. Germline loops: CDR1 KGHSH, CDR2 LQKENI.

This clonotype was seen only a few times. The V and J genes are TRBV7-6 and TRBJ2-1; 11 bases are a match to TRBD2. This CDR3 spans 17 amino acids. The junction had 4 bases not matched to a gene; V was cut back by 1 base and J by 2 bases. Germline V gene sequence: CDR1 SGHVS, CDR2 FNYEAQ. CDR3 residues: CASSLETSGSPYNEQFF. The CDR3 DNA follows: TGTGCCAGCAGCTTAGAAACTAGCGGGAGTCCCTACAATGAGCAGTTCTTC.

This CDR3 reads CASSASGSTAKNIQYF. CDR3 nucleotide sequence: TGTGCCAGCAGTGCCTCAGGGTCAACGGCCAAAAACATTCAGTACTTC. V and J are TRBV6-2 or TRBV6-3 and TRBJ2-4; D is perhaps TRBD1 (5 bases). V lost 5 bases and J 1 base, leaving 15 bases between the germline ends. Germline CDR1 and CDR2: MNHEY and SVGEGT. This CDR3 comprises 16 residues.

The V and J genes are TRBV7-6 and TRBJ1-1; a weak D match, TRBD1 (6 bases). CDR1 is SGHVS and CDR2 is FNYEAQ in the germline V gene. Trimming stripped 4 bases from V and 7 bases from J, with 13 bases between. This CDR3 comprises 13 residues. This CDR3 is CASSWGQEGEAFF. DNA for the CDR3: TGTGCCAGCAGCTGGGGGCAGGAGGGTGAAGCTTTCTTT.

This sequence joins TRBV12-3 or TRBV12-4 and TRBJ2-2; TRBD2 agrees at 8 bases. After removal of 7 bases from V and 1 base from J, the junction contained 5 bases not matched to a gene. The CDR3 totals 15 residues. CDR3 in amino acids: CASTRGGRNTGELFF. The CDR3 coding sequence is TGTGCCAGCACCCGCGGGGGGCGGAACACCGGGGAGCTGTTTTTT.

This clonotype appeared many times. The chain carries TRBV5-8 and TRBJ1-1; D is perhaps TRBD1 (5 bases). This CDR3 is built from 14 residues. Germline V gene data show CDR1 as SGHTS and CDR2 as YDEGEE. The germline V and J ends were trimmed by 2 bases and 1 base, with 9 bases remaining between them. The CDR3 loop reads CASSLRTTNTEAFF. CDR3 nucleotide sequence: TGTGCCAGCAGCTTAAGGACAACGAACACTGAAGCTTTCTTT.

The gene calls are TRBV15 and TRBJ1-1, with 10 bases fitting TRBD1. Germline CDR1 reads LNHNV; CDR2 reads YYDKDF (reference sequence). The CDR3 covers 17 residues. J gave up 1 base and V 3 bases, and 8 bases lay outside the gene matches. The CDR3 DNA reads TGTGCCACCAGCAGCCGGGACAGGGGCTTTCAGAACACTGAAGCTTTCTTT. Translating it yields CATSSRDRGFQNTEAFF.

This clonotype was seen only a few times. The CDR3 region is CSASGDTEAFF. The CDR3 nucleotides are TGCAGTGCTTCCGGGGACACTGAAGCTTTCTTT. This chain connects TRBV20-1 to TRBJ1-1; no clear D. This CDR3 has 11 amino acids. Germline V lookup: CDR1 DFQATT, CDR2 SNEGSKA (reference sequence). Trimming cost V 5 bases and J 3 bases, with 7 bases left between them.

The chain employs TRBV7-3 and TRBJ2-1; the D gene could be TRBD1 or TRBD2 (5 bases each). Germline V CDR1 and CDR2: SGHTA, FQGTGA. With 5 bases removed from V and 9 bases from J, the gap between germline ends came to 17 bases. The CDR3 has 14 residues. CDR3 sequence (DNA): TGTGCCAGCAGCCCGGGGCGGTCGGGAAGTGAGCAGTTCTTC. Its translation is CASSPGRSGSEQFF.